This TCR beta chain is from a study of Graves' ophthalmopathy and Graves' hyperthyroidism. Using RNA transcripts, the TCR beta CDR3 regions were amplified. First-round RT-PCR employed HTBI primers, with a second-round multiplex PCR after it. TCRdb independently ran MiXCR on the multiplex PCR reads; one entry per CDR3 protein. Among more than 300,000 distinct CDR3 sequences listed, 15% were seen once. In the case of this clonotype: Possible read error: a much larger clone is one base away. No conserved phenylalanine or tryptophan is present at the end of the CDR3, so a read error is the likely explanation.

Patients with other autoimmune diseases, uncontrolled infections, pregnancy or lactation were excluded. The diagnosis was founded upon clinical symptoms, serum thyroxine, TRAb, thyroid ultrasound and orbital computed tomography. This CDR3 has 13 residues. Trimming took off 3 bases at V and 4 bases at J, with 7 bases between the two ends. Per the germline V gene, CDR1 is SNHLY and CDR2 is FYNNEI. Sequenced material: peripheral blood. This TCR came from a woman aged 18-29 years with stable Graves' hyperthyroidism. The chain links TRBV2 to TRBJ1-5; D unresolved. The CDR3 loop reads CASSEMGNQPQHL. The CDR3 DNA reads TGTGCCAGCAGTGAGATGGGAAATCAGCCCCAGCATTTG.